Each of the 25 T cell receptor beta chains below was sequenced from the same sample in a study of identical twins. Via MiXCR, TCRdb re-called the 5' RACE reads, giving one row per CDR3 protein. Among around 1.7 million distinct CDR3 sequences listed, around 29% were seen once. Sequenced input: cord blood. These receptors all come from a newborn girl in good health.

V usage is TRBV10-1 and J usage is TRBJ1-1; weak D call: TRBD1 (6 bases). The V and J ends lost 6 bases and 10 bases respectively, with 21 bases between them. Germline lookup yields CDR1 WNHNN and CDR2 SYGVQD (reference sequence). The CDR3 sequence is 14 residues long. The CDR3 coding sequence is TGCGCCAGCAGCCCCCGGGACATGGCGTGGGGAGCTTTCTTT. This gives the protein CASSPRDMAWGAFF.

The chain couples TRBV7-9 to TRBJ1-2; 7 positions agree with TRBD1. Germline V gene lookup returns CDR1 SEHNR and CDR2 FQNEAQ (reference sequence). With 2 bases clipped from V and 4 bases from J, the junction kept 7 bases outside the gene matches. There are 15 residues in the CDR3. The CDR3 region is CASSLLKGAVYGYTF. CDR3 sequence (DNA): TGTGCCAGCAGCTTATTAAAGGGGGCCGTCTATGGCTACACCTTC.

This rearrangement joins TRBV5-1 to TRBJ1-1; no clear D. The ends were cut back, 0 bases at V and 3 bases at J, with 9 bases in the middle. CDR3 size: 14 residues. The germline V gene encodes CDR1 SGHRS and CDR2 YFSETQ. The CDR3 is CASSLGREDTEAFF. CDR3 in DNA: TGCGCCAGCAGCTTGGGTCGGGAGGACACTGAAGCTTTCTTT.

This clonotype was seen only a few times. The chain uses TRBV3-1 and TRBJ1-1; 9 bases agree with TRBD1. Germline CDR1 reads LGHDT; CDR2 reads YNNKEL (reference sequence). The CDR3 has 14 residues. The V gene end was trimmed by 3 bases and the J gene end by 5 bases; junction bases not matched to a gene: 4. The CDR3 sequence: CASSQGTGMTEAFF. The CDR3 DNA reads TGTGCCAGCAGCCAGGGGACAGGGATGACTGAAGCTTTCTTT.

The chain employs TRBV7-2 and TRBJ2-7; D not resolved. Per the germline V gene, CDR1 is SGHTA and CDR2 is FQGNSA. This CDR3 comprises 13 residues. Between the trimmed V and J ends, which lost 4 bases and 3 bases, there was a span of 10 bases. In DNA, the CDR3 is TGTGCCAGCAGCTCCGTCCCCAACTACGAGCAGTACTTC. Its protein is CASSSVPNYEQYF.

J is TRBJ2-3 and V is TRBV20-1; D is ambiguous. The CDR3 is 12 amino acids. The germline CDR1 and CDR2 sequences are DFQATT and SNEGSKA (reference sequence). Trimming stripped 1 base from V and 10 bases from J, with 12 bases between. CDR3 nucleotides: TGCAGTGCTAGAGCACCTGCCACGGCGCAGTATTTT. This gives the protein CSARAPATAQYF.

This clonotype was detected ten times or more. The chain recombines TRBV7-2 with TRBJ2-1; 13 positions match TRBD2. The CDR3 loop spans 16 amino acids. The germline CDR1 and CDR2 sequences are SGHTA and FQGNSA. J was trimmed by 5 bases and V by 1 base; bases with no gene match: 2. For the CDR3, the DNA is TGTGCCAGCAGCTTAGTCGGGACTAGCGGGAACAATGAGCAGTTCTTC. Amino acid sequence: CASSLVGTSGNNEQFF.

V usage is TRBV6-4 and J usage is TRBJ1-1; D is ambiguous. Germline V gene data show CDR1 as MRHNA and CDR2 as SNTAGT. The CDR3 has 12 amino acids. With 11 bases removed from V and 5 bases from J, the gap between germline ends came to 15 bases. Here the CDR3 reads CAAHVEGTEAFF. In nucleotides, the CDR3 is TGTGCCGCCCACGTAGAGGGTACTGAAGCTTTCTTT.

This clonotype was seen more than once but under ten times. The chain links TRBV9 to TRBJ2-5, with 10 positions matching TRBD2. CDR1 and CDR2 from the germline V gene are SGDLS and YYNGEE. The CDR3 is 15 amino acids. Trimming took 3 bases from V and 0 from J; bases not matched to a gene: 2. The CDR3 sequence is CASSAGLAYQETQYF. CDR3 DNA: TGTGCCAGCAGCGCGGGACTAGCGTACCAAGAGACCCAGTACTTC. The full variable domain, in which reference TRBV9 and TRBJ2-5 provide the parts outside the CDR3, is DSGVTQTPKHLITATGQRVTLRCSPRSGDLSVYWYQQSLDQGLQFLIQYYNGEERAKGNILERFSAQQFPDLHSELNLSSLELGDSALYFCASSAGLAYQETQYFGPGTRLLVL.

This clonotype was observed at least ten times. An end of the junction does not agree with germline; a read error may underlie this. CDR3: CASSGGAKNIQYF. As DNA, the CDR3 is TGCGCCAGCAGCGGGGGGGCCAAAAACATTCAGTACTTC. V usage is TRBV12-3 or TRBV12-4 and J usage is TRBJ2-4; 9 bases match TRBD2. CDR3 size: 13 residues.

Worth noting for this clonotype: The junction departs from germline at one end; a sequencing error may be responsible. The J gene is TRBJ2-5, the V gene TRBV11-1, with 7 positions matching TRBD2. CDR3 size: 12 residues. Germline values: CDR1 SGHAT, CDR2 FQDESV (reference sequence). Here the CDR3 reads CAGSFLADQQYF. The CDR3 nucleotides are TGTGCCGGCAGCTTCCTAGCGGACCAGCAGTACTTC.

This sequence joins TRBV13 and TRBJ1-2, with D unclear. CDR3 length: 14 amino acids. V was cut by 4 bases and J by 6 bases, with 15 bases left in between. In germline, CDR1 is PRHDT, CDR2 FYEKMQ (reference sequence). CDR3 loop: CASSSPPWWDGYTF. DNA of the CDR3: TGTGCCAGCAGCTCCCCCCCTTGGTGGGATGGCTACACCTTC.

This clonotype was seen repeatedly, ten times or more. The V call is TRBV25-1, the J call TRBJ2-7; unclear D gene. The CDR3 sequence is 15 residues long. With 3 bases removed from V and 0 bases from J, the gap between germline ends came to 12 bases. Germline V gene lookup returns CDR1 MGHDK and CDR2 SYGVNS. CDR3 nucleotides: TGTGCCAGCAGTGAGGACGGCTTACCCTCCTACGAGCAGTACTTC. Amino acids: CASSEDGLPSYEQYF.

The chain recombines TRBV15 with TRBJ1-4; no clear D gene. Germline lookup yields CDR1 LNHNV and CDR2 YYDKDF (reference sequence). Between the trimmed V and J ends, which lost 0 bases and 8 bases, there was a span of 19 bases. This CDR3 is 17 amino acids long. CDR3 DNA: TGTGCCACCAGCAGAGATCTTCCTTCCGGGTTAGGAGAAAAACTGTTTTTT. It is translated as CATSRDLPSGLGEKLFF.

Many counts were recorded for this clonotype. At one boundary the junction diverges from the germline segment, which might be a read error. The rearrangement links TRBV12-3 or TRBV12-4 to TRBJ1-1, with no clear D. This CDR3 has 14 amino acids. CDR3 nucleotide sequence: TGCGCCAGCAGCTTACGTAGAATGAACACTGAAGCTTTCTTT. It is translated as CASSLRRMNTEAFF.

V is TRBV7-9 and J is TRBJ2-7; TRBD2 might be the D (5 bases). The CDR3 covers 13 residues. Germline lookup yields CDR1 SEHNR and CDR2 FQNEAQ (reference sequence). V was pared by 1 base and J by 5 bases, with 9 bases between. The CDR3 here is CASSLVVEDEQYF. The CDR3 nucleotides are TGTGCCAGCAGCTTAGTCGTGGAGGACGAGCAGTACTTC.

This clonotype was seen only a few times. The V gene is TRBV7-9, the J gene TRBJ2-3; D is uncertain. The germline V gene encodes CDR1 SEHNR and CDR2 FQNEAQ (reference sequence). The CDR3 has 12 amino acids. V gave up 1 base and J gave up 12 bases, with 11 bases separating them. The CDR3 sequence is CASSLGEFQQYF. CDR3 in DNA: TGTGCCAGCAGCTTAGGAGAGTTTCAACAGTATTTT.

The rearrangement links TRBV27 to TRBJ1-1; D unresolved. Germline V gene sequence: CDR1 MNHEY, CDR2 SMNVEV (reference sequence). Deletions cut 8 bases from V and 1 base from J, with 20 bases between. The CDR3 is made up of 16 amino acids. CDR3 amino acids: CASQSRRLLTNTEAFF. The CDR3 DNA is TGTGCCAGCCAGAGTAGGCGGCTACTTACGAACACTGAAGCTTTCTTT.

The chain recombines TRBV9 with TRBJ2-1; tentatively, D is TRBD1 or TRBD2 (5 bases each). The CDR3 is 16 residues long. Germline V gene data show CDR1 as SGDLS and CDR2 as YYNGEE. Trimming shortened V by 2 bases and J by 3 bases, and 15 bases separated the two germline ends. In DNA form, the CDR3 reads TGTGCCAGCAGCGTCGCCGGAGGCAGGGACTACAATGAGCAGTTCTTC. Translating it yields CASSVAGGRDYNEQFF.

This clonotype was found many times. This chain links TRBV27 with TRBJ1-2, with 7 bases fitting TRBD1. The CDR3 runs to 14 residues. Germline V gene data show CDR1 as MNHEY and CDR2 as SMNVEV (reference sequence). V was clipped by 5 bases and J by 4 bases; unmatched bases: 7. DNA for the CDR3: TGTGCCAGCAGTAGAGACAGGGAATTCTATGGCTACACCTTC. Amino acids: CASSRDREFYGYTF.

The table lists this clonotype with a few counts. V usage is TRBV20-1 and J usage is TRBJ2-3; D gene uncertain. Deletions cut 7 bases from V and 2 bases from J, with 4 bases between. The V gene's germline CDR1 is DFQATT and CDR2 SNEGSKA (reference sequence). This CDR3 has 10 residues. The CDR3 DNA reads as TGCAGTGGTCTCACAGATACGCAGTATTTT. Its protein is CSGLTDTQYF.

This chain joins TRBV20-1 and TRBJ2-3; 11 nucleotides match TRBD2. Germline assignment: CDR1 DFQATT and CDR2 SNEGSKA (reference sequence). The junction had 23 bases not matched to a gene; V was cut back by 3 bases and J by 6 bases. This CDR3 spans 20 amino acids. The CDR3 loop reads CSASGAWKRTSGFFVDTQYF. Here the CDR3 DNA reads TGCAGTGCTAGTGGAGCCTGGAAGAGGACTAGCGGGTTCTTTGTCGATACGCAGTATTTT.

This chain uses TRBV12-3 or TRBV12-4 with TRBJ2-4, with D possibly being TRBD1 (6 bases). The CDR3 sequence is 15 residues long. V was clipped by 7 bases and J by 4 bases, with 17 bases between them. The CDR3 reads CASTVAGTRKNIQYF. The CDR3 DNA sequence: TGTGCCAGCACTGTTGCCGGGACAAGAAAAAACATTCAGTACTTC.

Only a few counts were recorded for this clonotype. The CDR3 nucleotides read TGTGCCAGCAGCCGAGTCCCGGGACAGGGGGCGAGGTCCTACGAGCAGTACTTC. Its protein is CASSRVPGQGARSYEQYF. V gene TRBV7-8 combines with J gene TRBJ2-7, with TRBD1 identical over 12 bases. Germline assignment: CDR1 SGHVS and CDR2 FQNEAQ. The trim removed 5 bases at V and 1 base at J, leaving 12 bases unmatched. The CDR3 has 18 residues.

J is TRBJ2-4 and V is TRBV12-3 or TRBV12-4; D gene ambiguous. The CDR3 has 12 amino acids. V lost 5 bases to trimming and J lost 13 bases, with 15 bases between them. Here the CDR3 DNA reads TGTGCCAGCAGTCCTGACCCCCTCGCGCAGTACTTC. Its translation is CASSPDPLAQYF.